A selection of T cell receptor beta chains follows, all from one sample in a study of CD8+ T cells in alopecia areata. The method was immunoSEQ multiplex PCR; TCRdb's version includes in-frame clones alone and lacks a portion of them. The sample lists 160,000 or so clones; around 71% were seen once. The input for sequencing was CD4+ T cells sorted from blood, taken at week 4, from a patient treated with tofacitinib. The source of these receptors is a human donor with alopecia areata. Each CDR3 is given with its conserved first and last residue. D genes are given only for firm matches. Only some rows state a clone size, as once, few, many or a class for expanded clones.

cdr3_aa | cdr3_nt | j_call | clone_size | d_call | v_call
CASSSTGRDGYTF | TGTGCCAGCAGTTCCACAGGGAGAGATGGCTACACCTTC | TRBJ1-2 | NA | NA | TRBV6-5
CASSALPQGEAFF | TGCGCCAGCAGTGCTCTGCCACAGGGAGAAGCTTTCTTT | TRBJ1-1 | NA | NA | TRBV10-1
CAISGGYRETQYF | TGTGCCATCAGTGGGGGCTATCGAGAGACCCAGTACTTC | TRBJ2-5 | few | NA | TRBV10-3
CASRTGTFTDTQYF | TGTGCCAGCAGAACCGGGACTTTCACAGATACGCAGTATTTT | TRBJ2-3 | few | NA | TRBV7-2
CAWLTAGIWTEAFF | TGTGCCTGGTTGACCGCCGGGATTTGGACTGAAGCTTTCTTT | TRBJ1-1 | NA | NA | TRBV30
CATSRRLDTEAFF | TGTGCCACCAGCAGACGGTTGGACACTGAAGCTTTCTTT | TRBJ1-1 | NA | NA | TRBV15
CASSPRTSGGNEQFF | TGCGCCAGCAGCCCCCGGACTAGCGGGGGGAATGAGCAGTTCTTC | TRBJ2-1 | NA | TRBD2 | TRBV5-1
CASSSRVSNQPQHF | TGTGCCAGCTCCTCCAGGGTTAGCAATCAGCCCCAGCATTTT | TRBJ1-5 | NA | NA | TRBV18
CASGLVQDNEQFF | TGTGCTAGTGGTTTGGTACAGGACAATGAGCAGTTCTTC | TRBJ2-1 | NA | NA | TRBV12-5
CSVVPVRAEAFF | TGCAGCGTTGTACCCGTTCGAGCTGAAGCTTTCTTT | TRBJ1-1 | NA | NA | TRBV29-1
CASSISTEGRSGNTIYF | TGTGCCAGCAGCATCTCCACGGAAGGGCGCTCTGGAAACACCATATATTTT | TRBJ1-3 | once | NA | TRBV9
CASYGTESGETQYF | TGCGCCAGTTACGGGACCGAGAGTGGAGAGACCCAGTACTTC | TRBJ2-5 | NA | NA | TRBV10-2
CASSLGGPGTGTENIQYF | TGTGCCAGCAGCTTAGGAGGTCCCGGGACAGGGACTGAAAACATTCAGTACTTC | TRBJ2-4 | NA | TRBD1 | TRBV7-9
CASSILPNYGYTF | TGTGCCAGTAGTATCTTGCCGAACTATGGCTACACCTTC | TRBJ1-2 | NA | NA | TRBV19
CAWSVGETQYF | TGTGCCTGGAGTGTAGGTGAGACCCAGTACTTC | TRBJ2-5 | few | NA | TRBV30
CASSRGTLQDEEAFF | TGTGCCAGCAGCCGCGGGACGCTCCAGGATGAAGAAGCTTTCTTT | TRBJ1-1 | NA | NA | TRBV6-5
CAWSVRTPGNSPLHF | TGTGCCTGGAGTGTTCGGACACCGGGTAATTCACCCCTCCACTTT | TRBJ1-6 | NA | NA | TRBV30
CSVERSIGIHEQFF | TGCAGCGTTGAAAGGTCCATCGGGATCCATGAGCAGTTCTTC | TRBJ2-1 | NA | NA | TRBV29-1
CASSAGTGGLQPQHF | TGTGCCAGCAGTGCCGGGACAGGGGGCCTTCAGCCCCAGCATTTT | TRBJ1-5 | once | TRBD1 | TRBV6-5
CSVEVESYYGYTF | TGCAGCGTTGAAGTTGAATCCTACTATGGCTACACCTTC | TRBJ1-2 | NA | NA | TRBV29-1
CASSNYNEQFF | TGTGCCAGTAGTAACTACAATGAGCAGTTCTTC | TRBJ2-1 | NA | NA | TRBV19
CASGQGLNSPLHF | TGTGCCTCCGGACAGGGTCTTAATTCACCCCTCCACTTT | TRBJ1-6 | NA | TRBD1 | TRBV30
CASSPAGAQETQYF | TGTGCCAGCAGCCCCGCGGGAGCCCAAGAGACCCAGTACTTC | TRBJ2-5 | NA | TRBD2 | TRBV13
CASRDTTKVNEQFF | TGTGCCAGCAGAGATACTACCAAGGTCAATGAGCAGTTCTTC | TRBJ2-1 | NA | NA | TRBV2